These 21 T cell receptor beta chains came from one sample sequenced in a study of metastatic and nonmetastatic thyroid tumors (dated by TCRdb to 2018 to 2021). Before undergoing thyroid surgery, none of the patients had been given any kind of treatment. The library was produced with PCR. The listed sequencing device is Illumina HiSeq 4000. TCRdb's own reprocessing of the public reads used fastp at Q25 and MiXCR and kept productive beta chains. In all, the sample holds tens of thousands of clones, and over 15% of those were seen once. 9.5% to 15% of the sample is taken by the ten largest. Sequenced material: blood. The receptors shown here come from a male donor with papillary thyroid cancer or a benign thyroid nodule (not recorded which). Some clones in this sample may be carry-over from other donors' samples.

This clone was found many times. This sequence joins TRBV20-1 and TRBJ1-6; D ambiguous. This CDR3 has 16 amino acids. V lost 6 bases and J 2 bases, leaving 17 bases between the germline ends. Germline loops: CDR1 DFQATT, CDR2 SNEGSKA (reference sequence). CDR3 loop: CSAQTALSTYNSPLHF. The CDR3 DNA is TGCAGTGCCCAGACTGCCCTCAGCACCTATAATTCACCCCTCCACTTT.

This clone was recorded many times. The J gene is TRBJ2-7, the V gene TRBV5-5; D ambiguous. Germline CDR1 and CDR2: SGHKS and YYEKEE (reference sequence). V lost 2 bases and J 0 bases, leaving 9 bases between the germline ends. The CDR3 spans 14 residues. The chain's CDR3 is CASSFGYTSYEQYF. CDR3 DNA sequence: TGTGCCAGCAGCTTCGGCTACACCTCCTACGAGCAGTACTTC.

This clone was recorded many times. V and J are TRBV12-3 or TRBV12-4 and TRBJ1-5, with D hard to call. Trimming left V 4 bases short and J 1 base short, with 11 bases between. The CDR3 loop spans 15 amino acids. The CDR3 region is CASSSTDGSNQPQHF. The CDR3 bases are TGTGCCAGCAGTTCGACGGACGGCAGCAATCAGCCCCAGCATTTT.

Only a few counts were recorded for this clone. Germline and junction disagree at one end, which may indicate a read error. V and J are TRBV24-1 and TRBJ2-5, with 10 bases aligning to TRBD2. This CDR3 is 14 amino acids long. CDR1 and CDR2 from the germline V gene are KGHDR and SFDVKD. CDR3 nucleotides: TGTGCCAACATGAGCGGGGGGGTCCAAGAGACACAGTACTTC. Amino acid sequence: CANMSGGVQETQYF.

This clone was seen many times. The genes are TRBV28 and TRBJ1-1; possibly TRBD1 for D (6 bases). Germline V CDR1 and CDR2: MDHEN, SYDVKM. The CDR3 totals 14 residues. The V and J ends lost 8 bases and 3 bases respectively, with 16 bases between them. The CDR3 loop reads CASHPGGLDTEAFF. CDR3 DNA: TGTGCCAGCCACCCTGGGGGGCTGGACACTGAAGCTTTCTTT.

The table lists this clone with many counts. The chain recombines TRBV11-2 with TRBJ2-7; no definite D call. Trimming removed 5 bases at V and 5 bases at J, with 16 bases between. The CDR3 loop spans 14 amino acids. Germline assignment: CDR1 SGHAT and CDR2 FQNNGV. The CDR3 DNA follows: TGTGCCAGCAGCCCCCAACCGCAGGCGGACGAGCAGTACTTC. Protein sequence: CASSPQPQADEQYF.

The sample holds many counts of this clone. The chain recombines TRBV19 with TRBJ2-1; possibly TRBD1 for D (5 bases). Germline assignment: CDR1 LNHDA and CDR2 SQIVND (reference sequence). The CDR3 contains 14 residues. Trimming took off 10 bases at V and 6 bases at J, with 19 bases between the two ends. The CDR3 protein is CATVSWGGPNEQFF. Here the CDR3 DNA reads TGTGCCACAGTAAGCTGGGGCGGTCCCAATGAGCAGTTCTTC.

This chain connects TRBV4-1 to TRBJ2-7; 13 bases match TRBD2. V lost 1 base and J lost 2; bases outside the gene matches: 2. CDR1 is MGHRA and CDR2 is YSYEKL in the germline V gene. The CDR3 runs to 16 residues. The CDR3 region has the DNA TGCGCCAGCAGCCAAGCCACTAGCGGGGGGGCCTACGAGCAGTACTTC. It is translated as CASSQATSGGAYEQYF.

This clone showed up just a few times. The chain recombines TRBV6-1 with TRBJ1-2, with D tentatively TRBD1 (5 bases). Trimming shortened V by 6 bases and J by 6 bases, and 23 bases separated the two germline ends. The CDR3 runs 16 residues. CDR1 is MNHNS, CDR2 SASEGT, per germline. The CDR3 DNA is TGTGCCAGCAGGGGAATGGGGACCGCCTCTGGGGATGGCTACACCTTC. Its protein is CASRGMGTASGDGYTF.

The chain has TRBV6-2 or TRBV6-3 and TRBJ1-1; D remains unclear. This CDR3 spans 12 amino acids. Deletions cut 2 bases from V and 1 base from J, with 2 bases between. Germline lookup yields CDR1 MNHEY and CDR2 SVGEGT. CDR3 sequence reads: CASSYPNTEAFF. The CDR3 DNA sequence: TGTGCCAGCAGTTACCCGAACACTGAAGCTTTCTTT.

This clone was picked up a small number of times. The V and J genes are TRBV6-1 and TRBJ1-3; D not resolved. The CDR3 has 15 amino acids. Germline V gene data show CDR1 as MNHNS and CDR2 as SASEGT. Trimming removed 7 bases from V and 4 bases from J, with 17 bases in between. CDR3 nucleotide sequence: TGTGCCAGCACCCAGACACTCAACTCCGGAAACACCATATATTTT. Amino acid sequence: CASTQTLNSGNTIYF.

The chain has TRBV20-1 and TRBJ2-2; D is perhaps TRBD2 (5 bases). V lost 1 base and J lost 5, with 14 bases in between. There are 15 residues in the CDR3. Germline V gene data show CDR1 as DFQATT and CDR2 as SNEGSKA (reference sequence). For the CDR3, the DNA is TGCAGTGCTAGAGGAGGTCTAGCAGTTACCGGGGAGCTGTTTTTT. Amino acid sequence: CSARGGLAVTGELFF.

Comment on this clone: Other nucleotide sequences in the sample specify the same CDR3. This chain's CDR3 is CASSTPDRHLLYGYTF. In nucleotides, the CDR3 is TGTGCCAGCAGTACTCCCGACAGGCACCTTCTTTATGGCTACACCTTC. The chain combines TRBV5-6 with TRBJ1-2, with D perhaps TRBD1 (6 bases). CDR1 and CDR2 from the germline V gene are SGHDT and YYEEEE. The CDR3 totals 16 residues. The V gene lost 5 bases and the J gene lost 5 bases, with 22 bases spanning the gap.

This clone was seen a few times. The junction departs from the called germline gene at one end, perhaps through a read error. This rearrangement joins TRBV28 to TRBJ2-7; 9 bases fit TRBD2. CDR3 size: 18 residues. Germline V gene data show CDR1 as MDHEN and CDR2 as SYDVKM. The chain's CDR3 is CASSSAGTSRNLVYEQYF. As DNA, the CDR3 is TGTGCCAGTAGTTCAGCGGGGACTAGCAGGAATCTTGTCTACGAGCAGTACTTC.

This clone was seen repeatedly, ten times or more. V usage is TRBV29-1 and J usage is TRBJ1-1, with unresolved D. V shed 6 bases and J shed 3 bases, with 14 bases lying between them. This CDR3 has 13 residues. The germline V gene has CDR1 SQVTM and CDR2 ANQGSEA. The CDR3 loop reads CSVDPGPYTEAFF. CDR3 nucleotides: TGCAGCGTGGACCCCGGACCTTACACTGAAGCTTTCTTT.

This clone was seen many times. The rearrangement joins TRBV3-1 to TRBJ1-5; 10 nucleotides match TRBD1. Germline CDR1 reads LGHDT; CDR2 reads YNNKEL (reference sequence). The CDR3 consists of 15 residues. With V trimmed by 1 base and J by 9 bases, 6 bases remained unmatched. The CDR3 is CASSQGTGGTPPQHF. CDR3 DNA: TGTGCCAGCAGCCAAGGGACAGGGGGGACTCCGCCCCAGCATTTT.

Sample share makes this clone medium-sized. The J gene is TRBJ2-7, the V gene TRBV6-5; D possibly matches TRBD1 or TRBD2 (6 bases each). This CDR3 comprises 17 residues. V lost 0 bases to trimming and J lost 4 bases, with 19 bases between them. Germline CDR1 MNHEY, CDR2 SVGAGI. CDR3 amino acids: CASSYSTTGKGGYEQYF. CDR3 DNA: TGTGCCAGCAGTTACTCAACTACAGGGAAGGGGGGTTACGAGCAGTACTTC.

This clone was detected many times. The chain links TRBV10-1 to TRBJ2-1; TRBD2 matches at 7 bases. CDR1 is WNHNN, CDR2 SYGVQD, per germline (reference sequence). The CDR3 is 16 amino acids. The V and J ends lost 3 bases and 7 bases, in that order; junction bases with no gene match: 12. The CDR3 loop is CASSDSGGGPLNEQFF. As DNA, the CDR3 is TGCGCCAGCAGTGATTCTGGGGGAGGGCCCTTGAATGAGCAGTTCTTC.

This clone was recorded at least ten times. Here the CDR3 reads CASSLGWGYEQYF. CDR3 in DNA: TGTGCCAGCAGCTTAGGGTGGGGCTACGAGCAGTACTTC. The V gene is TRBV7-9, the J gene TRBJ2-7; D is ambiguous. Per germline, CDR1 SEHNR and CDR2 FQNEAQ (reference sequence). The CDR3 contains 13 residues. Trimming shortened V by 1 base and J by 3 bases, and 7 bases separated the two germline ends.

This clone turned up a few times. The chain has TRBV7-3 and TRBJ2-1; either TRBD1 or TRBD2 may supply D (6 bases each). This CDR3 has 14 residues. V lost 2 bases and J 8 bases, leaving 13 bases between the germline ends. Per the germline V gene, CDR1 is SGHTA and CDR2 is FQGTGA. CDR3 nucleotide sequence: TGTGCCAGCAGCTTAGGGGGGCAGGGTCATGAGCAGTTCTTC. This sequence encodes CASSLGGQGHEQFF.

This clone was recorded at least ten times. The chain carries TRBV25-1 and TRBJ2-2, with 8 positions matching TRBD2. Germline V gives CDR1 MGHDK, CDR2 SYGVNS. The CDR3 is 15 residues long. The V segment lost 5 bases and the J segment 5 bases; nucleotides outside the gene matches: 7. The CDR3: CASSIGLAGTGELFF. For the CDR3, the DNA is TGTGCCAGCAGTATAGGTTTAGCGGGAACCGGGGAGCTGTTTTTT.